Listed below are T cell receptor beta chains from one sample, sequenced in a study of T cells after yellow fever vaccination. Via MiXCR, TCRdb re-called the 5' RACE reads, giving one row per CDR3 protein. The table lists some 350,000 distinct CDR3 sequences, 3% to 4.5% of them singletons. Material: PBMCs, obtained 5 days after the yellow fever booster vaccination. Receptors originate from a man between 18 and 29 years old who received the YFV17D yellow fever vaccine. Both conserved end residues are part of each CDR3.

j_call | v_call | cdr3_aa
TRBJ2-3 | TRBV5-1 | CASTLQGRSSTDTQYF
TRBJ2-1 | TRBV10-2 | CASSEANHEQFF
TRBJ2-7 | TRBV7-8 | CASSPITSGVLYEQYF
TRBJ1-1 | TRBV5-1 | CASSSTGANTEAFF
TRBJ2-1 | TRBV6-5 | CASSKGQGWHEQFF
TRBJ2-3 | TRBV4-1 | CASSQVGMRGKDGSDTQYF
TRBJ1-1 | TRBV19 | CASSNTGNTEAFF
TRBJ2-3 | TRBV5-1 | CASSVATSTDTQYF
TRBJ2-1 | TRBV5-1 | CASSTTGQGHRNEQFF
TRBJ1-6 | TRBV29-1 | CSVKDRGLDSPLHF
TRBJ1-2 | TRBV3-1 | CASSQGFTGPRGAGYTF
TRBJ1-5 | TRBV12-5 | CASGGQTYQPQHF
TRBJ1-6 | TRBV6-5 | CASSYGTGDSPLHF
TRBJ1-4 | TRBV5-1 | CASSPGRANEKLFF
TRBJ1-6 | TRBV10-3 | CATLQAGPRGSPLHF
TRBJ1-5 | TRBV12-3/TRBV12-4 | CASSLGQAIYSNQPQHF